This T cell receptor beta chain comes out of a study of blood T cell repertoires in COVID-19 (dated by TCRdb to the early 2020s). About the full investigation: The collaborator samples originated in the United States, Italy and Spain and spanned the acute and convalescent phases of COVID-19. The prospective study material was composed of cDNA or gDNA derived from T cells, B-cell-depleted T cells, or PBMCs. The dataset comprised deeply sampled blood TCRbeta repertoires from subjects exposed to, actively infected with, or recovered from COVID-19. The repertoires were released in a freely available public database intended as a resource for research on the immune response to SARS-CoV-2. The samples were drawn from the first 160 participants of the ongoing ImmuneRACE study and from about 1,200 subjects provided by 6 global collaborators. A de-identified subject ID, COVID-19 status, age in years and sex were almost always included in the sample metadata. HLA class I and class II types, where available, came from metadata supplied by the sample provider rather than from assay-based typing.

Sequences SGHKS (CDR1) and YYEKEE (CDR2) are obtained from the germline V gene (reference sequence). The CDR3 runs 14 amino acids, cysteine and phenylalanine included. Just the 42-base CDR3 DNA is kept, in frame starting at base 1. Trimming costs V 4 bases and J 1 base, and their ends lie 10 bases apart. Samples from volunteer blood donors who had recovered from COVID-19 were contributed by a second Seattle source. The collaborating institutions used their own protocols to collect whole blood in K2EDTA tubes. For TCRbeta analysis, collaborators shipped samples in one of three forms: frozen whole blood, isolated PBMCs, or DNA extracted from either of those sample types. Results and caveats for the whole study, not just this receptor: The amount of clinical and demographic metadata varied by source and participant and was provided uncurated.

The immunoSEQ Assay, a bias-controlled multiplex PCR, was used to amplify TCRbeta CDR3 regions from genomic DNA. Per the authors' processing: The number of nucleated cells in each sample was estimated from the amplification of reference gene primers within the assay. To quantify the absolute abundance of each unique TCRbeta CDR3 rearrangement, sequence reads were collapsed and filtered. For each sample, productive Simpson clonality was calculated as the square root of Simpson's diversity index over productive rearrangements. Not all clones reach the TCRdb copy of this immuneACCESS table, which keeps in-frame sequences only. Checked studies attribute under half of the gap to unresolved V genes and leave the rest unexplained. For V, J and clone size, that table is used; D and trimming come from the DNA. Within this sample are roughly 230,000 clones, with 75% to 90% of them counted one time only. The ten largest clonotypes hold 3.5% to 5.5% of the sample.

Worth noting for this clone: Its antigen has not been determined. Within one base of it there is no much larger clone, and no base qualities were kept.

This receptor was identified in a woman between 35 and 50 years old who had recovered from COVID-19. This receptor chain uses TRBV5-5 and TRBJ2-3, with TRBD1 tentatively as D gene (5 bases match). The sample taken for sequencing was peripheral blood. The DNA sequence follows: TGTGCCAGCAGCGACACCAGGGGCACAGATACGCAGTATTTT. It encodes CASSDTRGTDTQYF.